The clone carrying this T cell receptor (beta chain) has only one observation. Its specificity is not known. Here immunoSEQ multiplex PCR was the method, and the copy in TCRdb shows in-frame clones only, minus some. The sample records approximately 50,000 clones, around 80% being singletons. The data were obtained in a study of early stage breast cancer tumors. The overall study: ER+/PR+/HER2- status applied to about 80% of the 16 invasive breast tumors. Notes on the study in general: Functional markers like CD4, CD8 and FOXP3 were missed in bulk sequencing.

Trimming took off 5 bases at V and 3 bases at J, with 14 bases between the two ends. Germline V CDR1 and CDR2: MNHEY, SVGAGI. This CDR3 spans 15 amino acids. Sequencing used blood. The chain uses TRBV6-5 and TRBJ2-1; unclear D gene. The receptor was derived from a person in their thirties with breast cancer. The CDR3 is CASSTAPEFYNEQFF. CDR3 coding DNA: TGTGCCAGCAGTACTGCCCCGGAGTTCTACAATGAGCAGTTCTTC.